These 2 T cell receptor beta chains were all obtained from the same sample, sequenced in a study of T cell repertoires in cytomegalovirus infection. TCRdb re-called the reads with MiXCR, one entry per CDR3 protein. This sample has 200,000 or so distinct CDR3 sequences, with under 30% found just once. Sequenced material: PBMCs. The receptors derive from a human donor in good health (CMV status not recorded). Some clones in this sample may be carry-over from other donors' samples.

CDR3 nucleotide sequence: TGCAGTGCTAACCTAGCGGGGGGGCTGTTTAATGAGCAGTTCTTC. The encoded protein is CSANLAGGLFNEQFF. This sequence joins TRBV20-1 and TRBJ2-1; 12 bases line up with TRBD2. Germline CDR1 reads DFQATT; CDR2 reads SNEGSKA (reference sequence). The CDR3 spans 15 residues. The V and J ends lost 4 bases and 7 bases, in that order; junction bases with no gene match: 8.

The rearrangement uses TRBV20-1 and TRBJ2-7; TRBD1 agrees at 11 bases. Germline CDR1 is DFQATT and CDR2 is SNEGSKA (reference sequence). The CDR3 is 15 residues long. Germline trimming cut 5 bases from V and 6 bases from J; bases unmatched to any gene: 12. CDR3 coding DNA: TGCAGTGCTTTCCAGCCGGGGACAGGGGGAGTCGAGCAGTACTTC. Translated: CSAFQPGTGGVEQYF.